The rows below give T cell receptor beta chains drawn from one sample of a study of resident and recirculating memory T cells in vitiligo. Produced via immunoSEQ multiplex PCR; TCRdb's table is partial and in-frame only. Altogether 65,000 to 80,000 clones are present, under 95% being singletons, with the ten largest covering roughly 5%. Specimen: blood. The receptors here all came from a male donor with vitiligo. Both conserved end residues are part of each CDR3. D genes are given only for firm matches. A row's size may be missing; if present it is once, few, many or a size class.

v_gene	j_gene	d_gene	abundance	CDR3nt	CDR3aa
TRBV19	TRBJ2-5	TRBD2	NA	TGTGCCAGTAGTATAACGGGGGGGGATCTAGGGAAGACCCAGTACTTC	CASSITGGDLGKTQYF
TRBV7-2	TRBJ2-3	NA	NA	TGTGCCAGCAGCTCACCGGACTTTAGCACAGATACGCAGTATTTT	CASSSPDFSTDTQYF
TRBV5-4	TRBJ2-1	TRBD2	NA	TGTGCCAGCAGCCCGGGACTAGCAGATTCCTACAATGAGCAGTTCTTC	CASSPGLADSYNEQFF
TRBV27	TRBJ1-5	NA	NA	TGTGCCAGCAGTACGGGGATGAGCAATCAGCCCCAGCATTTT	CASSTGMSNQPQHF
TRBV7-8	TRBJ1-2	NA	NA	TGTGCCAGCAGCTTACAGATCACAGCCGCTAACTATGGCTACACCTTC	CASSLQITAANYGYTF
TRBV4-2	TRBJ1-1	TRBD1	NA	TGTGCCAGCAGCCCTCTACAGGGGGCTCACACTGAAGCTTTCTTT	CASSPLQGAHTEAFF
TRBV28	TRBJ1-2	NA	NA	TGTGCCAGCAGTTTAGGGAGAAACTATGGCTACACCTTC	CASSLGRNYGYTF
TRBV28	TRBJ1-1	NA	NA	TGTGCCAGCATCGAGGGATATATGAACACTGAAGCTTTCTTT	CASIEGYMNTEAFF
TRBV28	TRBJ2-7	TRBD2	NA	TGTGCCAGCAGTACTAGCGGGCCAGTTTACGAGCAGTACTTC	CASSTSGPVYEQYF
TRBV30	TRBJ1-6	NA	once	TGTGCCTGGAGTGGGGGGGGTAATTCACCCCTCCACTTT	CAWSGGGNSPLHF
TRBV7-2	TRBJ1-4	TRBD1	NA	TGTGCCAGCAGCTTAGGGGGGGGACAGGTTTCGAAACTGTTTTTT	CASSLGGGQVSKLFF
TRBV5-6	TRBJ1-1	NA	NA	TGTGCCAGCAGCTTGGGCAGTTACACTGAAGCTTTCTTT	CASSLGSYTEAFF
TRBV5-1	TRBJ2-1	NA	NA	TGCGCCAGCACAAGGGGACAAGGCCCCGAGAATGAGCAGTTCTTC	CASTRGQGPENEQFF
TRBV19	TRBJ2-1	NA	NA	TGTGCCAGTAGTACGGACAGTAATGAGCAGTTCTTC	CASSTDSNEQFF
TRBV5-1	TRBJ2-7	NA	NA	TGCGCCAGCAGTCCGTCAGTGCCCTCCTACGAGCAGTACTTC	CASSPSVPSYEQYF
TRBV5-4	TRBJ2-3	NA	once	TGTGCCAGCAGCTTGGACATTACCACAGATACGCAGTATTTT	CASSLDITTDTQYF
TRBV30	TRBJ1-5	NA	NA	TGTGCCTGGAGTGTCCGAGGGTTGCAGCCCCAGCATTTT	CAWSVRGLQPQHF
TRBV9	TRBJ1-3	TRBD1	NA	TGTGCCAGCAGCGTAGCCGGGACAGGGGCTGGAAACACCATATATTTT	CASSVAGTGAGNTIYF
TRBV18	TRBJ2-5	NA	NA	TGTGCCAGCTCACCAATAGGGGGAAGGGAAGAGACCCAGTACTTC	CASSPIGGREETQYF
TRBV6-5	TRBJ1-6	NA	NA	TGTGCCAGCAGTTACGATACCCTTCCGGGACCCCTCCACTTT	CASSYDTLPGPLHF
TRBV9	TRBJ1-4	NA	NA	TGTGCCAGCAGCATACAGGGTCGGGCTAATGAAAAACTGTTTTTT	CASSIQGRANEKLFF
TRBV19	TRBJ1-4	NA	NA	TGTGCCAGTAGTATGTCGAGAGGGAATAATGAAAAACTGTTTTTT	CASSMSRGNNEKLFF
TRBV6-6	TRBJ2-7	TRBD1	NA	TGTGCCAGCCTGTCGGTGTTGGGACAGAACTACGAGCAGTACTTC	CASLSVLGQNYEQYF
TRBV7-9	TRBJ2-7	TRBD1	NA	TGTGCCAGCAGCTTTGAGTCAGGGGGTGAGCAGTACTTC	CASSFESGGEQYF
TRBV30	TRBJ2-3	NA	NA	TGTGCCTGGATCCCCCGGGTTAACACAGATACGCAGTATTTT	CAWIPRVNTDTQYF